These 9 T cell receptor beta chains originate from one sample sequenced in a study of technical replicates of blood from a few donors. TCRdb's table, derived via immunoSEQ multiplex PCR, lists solely in-frame clones and lacks some. In the table there are about 75,000 clones, about 90% of which are singletons. The sequenced sample was T cells isolated from PBMCs. The receptors shown here come from a human donor in good health.

The chain has TRBV14 and TRBJ2-3; TRBD1 aligns across 7 bases. The CDR3 length is 12 residues. The germline V gene encodes CDR1 SGHDN and CDR2 FVKESK. V shed 4 bases, J shed 9 bases, and the junction held 4 bases outside the gene matches. The CDR3 is CASSPMDRTQYF. The CDR3 DNA sequence: TGTGCCAGCAGCCCAATGGACAGGACGCAGTATTTT.

The chain is built from TRBV6-1 and TRBJ2-7; TRBD2 matches at 8 bases. The CDR3 length is 15 residues. The junction had 7 bases not matched to a gene; V was cut back by 3 bases and J by 3 bases. Germline loops: CDR1 MNHNS, CDR2 SASEGT. The CDR3 protein is CASSEPSGLYYEQYF. CDR3 nucleotide sequence: TGTGCCAGCAGTGAGCCTAGCGGGCTGTACTACGAGCAGTACTTC.

This clone has just a few counts. The gene calls are TRBV28 and TRBJ2-7; weak D call: TRBD2 (6 bases). This CDR3 has 14 residues. The germline V and J ends were trimmed by 4 bases and 4 bases, with 14 bases remaining between them. Germline CDR1 reads MDHEN; CDR2 reads SYDVKM. The CDR3 is CASSYNVGLYEQYF. CDR3 coding DNA: TGTGCCAGCAGTTACAACGTGGGACTTTACGAGCAGTACTTC.

The chain has TRBV4-1 and TRBJ1-4, with 10 bases matching TRBD1. The CDR3 loop spans 16 amino acids. Per germline, CDR1 MGHRA and CDR2 YSYEKL. With V trimmed by 3 bases and J by 7 bases, 8 bases remained unmatched. The CDR3 DNA reads as TGCGCCAGCAGCCATGCACCCCGGGACAGGGGTGAAAAACTGTTTTTT. Amino acids: CASSHAPRDRGEKLFF.

This clone was counted once. The chain links TRBV27 to TRBJ1-1, with TRBD1 as a possible D gene (6 bases). The CDR3 runs to 13 residues. Germline CDR1 and CDR2: MNHEY and SMNVEV (reference sequence). Trimming cost V 3 bases and J 6 bases, with 11 bases left between them. The CDR3 protein is CASSFTGLPEAFF. As DNA, the CDR3 is TGTGCCAGCAGTTTCACAGGGTTGCCTGAAGCTTTCTTT.

This clone appeared a single time. V usage is TRBV7-8 and J usage is TRBJ1-2; TRBD1 matches at 7 bases. There are 14 residues in the CDR3. Germline lookup yields CDR1 SGHVS and CDR2 FQNEAQ. V shed 7 bases, J shed 8 bases, and the junction held 13 bases outside the gene matches. The CDR3 DNA follows: TGTGCCAGCACCCCAACAGGGGTATCGCAGGGCTACACCTTC. Its translation: CASTPTGVSQGYTF.

This clone was counted a single time. V and J are TRBV18 and TRBJ2-5; tentative D call: TRBD1 (5 bases). The CDR3 runs to 16 residues. The germline V gene has CDR1 KGHSH and CDR2 LQKENI. With 1 base removed from V and 4 bases from J, the gap between germline ends came to 16 bases. The CDR3 protein is CASSPLVAGPGETQYF. Here the CDR3 DNA reads TGTGCCAGCTCACCACTTGTGGCAGGGCCGGGAGAGACCCAGTACTTC.

V is TRBV9 and J is TRBJ2-3, with D possibly being TRBD2 (6 bases). The CDR3 totals 16 residues. V lost 0 bases to trimming and J lost 1 base, with 12 bases between them. Germline lookup yields CDR1 SGDLS and CDR2 YYNGEE. The CDR3 here is CASSVGTGAGTDTQYF. The CDR3 DNA reads TGTGCCAGCAGCGTAGGGACGGGAGCAGGCACAGATACGCAGTATTTT.

The J gene is TRBJ1-2, the V gene TRBV14; D is possibly TRBD1 (6 bases). V gave up 0 bases and J gave up 4 bases, with 15 bases separating them. This CDR3 contains 16 residues. Germline values: CDR1 SGHDN, CDR2 FVKESK. The CDR3 DNA reads as TGTGCCAGCAGCCAAGATAGAAACAGGGCGACCTATGGCTACACCTTC. Its protein product is CASSQDRNRATYGYTF.